A selection of T cell receptor beta chains follows, all from one sample in a study of T cells after yellow fever vaccination. In TCRdb, the 5' RACE reads were re-called with MiXCR into one record per CDR3 protein. The profile shows a few hundred thousand distinct CDR3 sequences, 3.6% of them singletons. The sequencing here drew on PBMCs, taken 15 days after the yellow fever booster vaccination. These TCRs come from a man between 18 and 35 years old who received the YFV17D yellow fever vaccine. CDR3s include the opening cysteine and the closing phenylalanine or tryptophan. A D gene is named only where the DNA matches it firmly. Clone size appears in some rows only: once, few, many, or a class for an expanded clone.

D gene | J gene | clone size | V gene | CDR3 DNA | CDR3 protein
- | TRBJ1-1 | - | TRBV20-1 | TGCAGTGCTAGGTATGCGGTCAAGGACACTGAAGCTTTCTTT | CSARYAVKDTEAFF
- | TRBJ2-2 | - | TRBV6-2/TRBV6-3 | TGTGCCGCTACTCTTACCAACACCGGGGAGCTGTTTTTT | CAATLTNTGELFF
- | TRBJ1-3 | many | TRBV5-1 | TGCGCCAGCAGCTCGACTAGATGGGGAAACACCATATATTTT | CASSSTRWGNTIYF
TRBD1 | TRBJ2-2 | many | TRBV7-9 | TGTGCCAGCAGCTTATTCACCGGGACAGGGTTTCTCACCGGGGAGCTGTTTTTT | CASSLFTGTGFLTGELFF
- | TRBJ2-5 | many | TRBV7-2 | TGTGCCAGCAGCCCACCGTGGGGGGCGGGGGAGACCCAGTACTTC | CASSPPWGAGETQYF
TRBD2 | TRBJ2-5 | many | TRBV6-1 | TGTGCCAGCCGGAGGACTAGCGGGCAAGAGACCCAGTACTTC | CASRRTSGQETQYF
- | TRBJ2-7 | many | TRBV10-3 | TGTGCGATCAGGCGAGGGGATACCTACGAGCAGTACTTC | CAIRRGDTYEQYF
- | TRBJ2-5 | many | TRBV7-6 | TGTGCCAGCAGCTTAACGACCAGGGGCCTGTACCAAGAGACCCAGTACTTC | CASSLTTRGLYQETQYF
- | TRBJ2-1 | many | TRBV29-1 | TGCAGCGTTGAAGGACAGCGATACAATGAGCAGTTCTTC | CSVEGQRYNEQFF
- | TRBJ1-4 | many | TRBV5-1 | TGCGCCAGCAGCTTCGGGCAGGGAAGACTTAATGAAAAACTGTTTTTT | CASSFGQGRLNEKLFF
TRBD1 | TRBJ2-7 | many | TRBV20-1 | TGCAGTGCGCCGGACAGGACCCTGGAGCAGTACTTC | CSAPDRTLEQYF
- | TRBJ2-5 | many | TRBV10-3 | TGTGCCATCAGTGAGTCTACAGGCCAAGAGACCCAGTACTTC | CAISESTGQETQYF
TRBD1 | TRBJ1-2 | many | TRBV28 | TGTGCCAGCAGTTTCTCAACGGGACAGGGGGCTTTAACGAGAGGCTACACCTTC | CASSFSTGQGALTRGYTF
- | TRBJ1-5 | many | TRBV20-1 | TGCAGTGCTAGAGGGACAGCCTATAGCAATCAGCCCCAGCATTTT | CSARGTAYSNQPQHF
- | TRBJ2-7 | many | TRBV4-1 | TGCGCCAGCAGCCAGCGGACACCCCTCGAGCAGTACTTC | CASSQRTPLEQYF
TRBD1 | TRBJ1-1 | many | TRBV7-2 | TGTGCCAGCAGCCTCAGGGTTACGGGACAGGAGAGGTATTTCGCTGAAGCTTTCTTT | CASSLRVTGQERYFAEAFF